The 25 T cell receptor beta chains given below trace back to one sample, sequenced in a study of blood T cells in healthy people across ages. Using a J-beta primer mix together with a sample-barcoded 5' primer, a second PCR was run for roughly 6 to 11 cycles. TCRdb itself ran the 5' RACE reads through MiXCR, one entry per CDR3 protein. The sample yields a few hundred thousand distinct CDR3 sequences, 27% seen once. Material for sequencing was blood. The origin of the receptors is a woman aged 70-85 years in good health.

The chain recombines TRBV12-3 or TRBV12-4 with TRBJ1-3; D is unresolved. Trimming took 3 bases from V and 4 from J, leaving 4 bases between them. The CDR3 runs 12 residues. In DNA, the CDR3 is TGTGCCAGCAGTTTTCTGGGAAACACCATATATTTT. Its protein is CASSFLGNTIYF.

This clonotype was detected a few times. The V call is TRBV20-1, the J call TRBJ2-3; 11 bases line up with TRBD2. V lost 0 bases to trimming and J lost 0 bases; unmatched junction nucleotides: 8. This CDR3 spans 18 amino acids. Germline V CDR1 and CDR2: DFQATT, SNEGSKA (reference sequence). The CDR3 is CSAREMRGLAASTDTQYF. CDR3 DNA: TGCAGTGCTAGAGAAATGAGGGGACTAGCGGCTAGCACAGATACGCAGTATTTT.

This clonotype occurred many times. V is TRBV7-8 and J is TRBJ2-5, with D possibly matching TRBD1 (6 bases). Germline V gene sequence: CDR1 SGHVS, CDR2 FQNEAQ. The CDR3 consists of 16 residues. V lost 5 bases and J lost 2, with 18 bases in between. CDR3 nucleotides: TGTGCCAGCAGCCCCAGGGGACACTATTCTCAAGAGACCCAGTACTTC. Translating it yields CASSPRGHYSQETQYF. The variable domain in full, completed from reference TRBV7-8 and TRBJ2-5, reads GAGVSQSPRYKVAKRGQDVALRCDPISGHVSLFWYQQALGQGPEFLTYFQNEAQLDKSGLPSDRFFAERPEGSVSTLKIQRTQQEDSAVYLCASSPRGHYSQETQYFGPGTRLLVL.

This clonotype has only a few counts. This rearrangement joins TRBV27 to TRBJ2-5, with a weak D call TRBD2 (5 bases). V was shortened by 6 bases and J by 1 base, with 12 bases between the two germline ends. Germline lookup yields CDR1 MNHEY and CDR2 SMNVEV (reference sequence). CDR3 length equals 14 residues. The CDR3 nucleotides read TGTGCCAGCAGAATGACCGGGATCCAAGAGACCCAGTACTTC. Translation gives CASRMTGIQETQYF.

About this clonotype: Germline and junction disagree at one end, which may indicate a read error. CDR3 in DNA: TGCGGTGCTAGAGATCTAGAGATCTCTGGAAACACCATATATTTT. It codes for CGARDLEISGNTIYF. The rearrangement uses TRBV20-1 and TRBJ1-3; D call uncertain. This CDR3 comprises 15 residues. Germline V CDR1 and CDR2: DFQATT, SNEGSKA (reference sequence).

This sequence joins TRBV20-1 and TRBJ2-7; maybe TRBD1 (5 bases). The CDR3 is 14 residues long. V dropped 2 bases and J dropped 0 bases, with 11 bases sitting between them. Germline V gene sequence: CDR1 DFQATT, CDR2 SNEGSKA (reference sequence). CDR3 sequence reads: CSARQTASSYEQYF. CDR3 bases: TGCAGTGCTAGACAGACAGCGAGCTCCTACGAGCAGTACTTC.

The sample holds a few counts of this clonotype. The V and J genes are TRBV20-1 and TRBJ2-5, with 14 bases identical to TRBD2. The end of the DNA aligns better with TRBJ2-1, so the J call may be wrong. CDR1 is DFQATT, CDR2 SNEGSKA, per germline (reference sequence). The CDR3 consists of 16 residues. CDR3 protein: CSARFLGLAGGNEQFF. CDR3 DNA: TGCAGTGCTAGATTCCTCGGACTAGCGGGGGGAAATGAGCAGTTCTTC.

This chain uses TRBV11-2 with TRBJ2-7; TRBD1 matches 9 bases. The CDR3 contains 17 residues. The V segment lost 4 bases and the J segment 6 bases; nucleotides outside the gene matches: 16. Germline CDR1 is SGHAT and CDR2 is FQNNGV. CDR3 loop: CASSSDPGGQGIREQYF. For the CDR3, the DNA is TGTGCCAGCAGCTCTGACCCAGGGGGACAGGGAATTCGCGAGCAGTACTTC.

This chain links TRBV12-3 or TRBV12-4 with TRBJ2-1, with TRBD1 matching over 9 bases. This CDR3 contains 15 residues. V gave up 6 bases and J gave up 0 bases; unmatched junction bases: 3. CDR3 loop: CASSRGQGSYNEQFF. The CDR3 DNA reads TGTGCCAGCAGCCGGGGACAGGGCTCCTACAATGAGCAGTTCTTC.

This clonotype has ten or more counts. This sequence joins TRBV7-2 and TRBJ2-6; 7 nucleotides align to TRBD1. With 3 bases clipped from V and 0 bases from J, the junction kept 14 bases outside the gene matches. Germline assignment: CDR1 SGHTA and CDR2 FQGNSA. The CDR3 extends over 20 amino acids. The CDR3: CASSLVPGQEKSSGANVLTF. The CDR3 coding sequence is TGTGCCAGCAGCTTGGTTCCAGGACAGGAAAAAAGCTCTGGGGCCAACGTCCTGACTTTC.

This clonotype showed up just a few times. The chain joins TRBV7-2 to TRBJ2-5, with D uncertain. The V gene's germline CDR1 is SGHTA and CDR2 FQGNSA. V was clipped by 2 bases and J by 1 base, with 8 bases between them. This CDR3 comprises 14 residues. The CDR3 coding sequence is TGTGCCAGCAGCTTATCTGCCATCCAAGAGACCCAGTACTTC. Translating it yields CASSLSAIQETQYF.

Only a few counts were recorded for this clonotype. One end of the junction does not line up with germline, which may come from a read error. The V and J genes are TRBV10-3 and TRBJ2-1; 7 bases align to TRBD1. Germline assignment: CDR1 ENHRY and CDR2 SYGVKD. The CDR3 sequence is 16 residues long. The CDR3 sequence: CAISEPGGAYNNERFF. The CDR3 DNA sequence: TGTGCCATCAGTGAGCCAGGGGGTGCCTATAACAATGAGCGGTTCTTC.

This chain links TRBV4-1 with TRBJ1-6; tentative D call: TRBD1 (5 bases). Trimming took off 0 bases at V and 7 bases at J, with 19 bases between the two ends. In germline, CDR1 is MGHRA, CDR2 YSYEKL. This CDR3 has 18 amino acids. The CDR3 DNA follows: TGCGCCAGCAGCCAAGAGGGAGACGGTCAGGGTAGGAATTCACCCCTCCACTTT. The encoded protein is CASSQEGDGQGRNSPLHF.

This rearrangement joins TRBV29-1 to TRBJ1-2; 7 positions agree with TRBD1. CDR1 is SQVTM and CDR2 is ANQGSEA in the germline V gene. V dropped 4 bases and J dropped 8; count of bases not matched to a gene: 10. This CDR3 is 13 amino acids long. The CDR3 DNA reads TGCAGCGTTGCCCAGACAGGGATCGGGGGCTACACCTTC. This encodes CSVAQTGIGGYTF. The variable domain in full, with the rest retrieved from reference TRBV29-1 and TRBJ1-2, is SAVISQKPSRDICQRGTSLTIQCQVDSQVTMMFWYRQQPGQSLTLIATANQGSEATYESGFVIDKFPISRPNLTFSTLTVSNMSPEDSSIYLCSVAQTGIGGYTFGSGTRLTVV.

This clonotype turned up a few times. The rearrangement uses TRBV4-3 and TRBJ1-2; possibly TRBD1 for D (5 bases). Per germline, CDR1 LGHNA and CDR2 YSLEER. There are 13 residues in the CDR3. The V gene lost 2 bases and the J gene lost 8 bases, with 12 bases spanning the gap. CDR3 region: CASSQNPRAGYTF. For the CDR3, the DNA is TGCGCCAGCAGCCAAAATCCCAGGGCGGGCTACACCTTC.

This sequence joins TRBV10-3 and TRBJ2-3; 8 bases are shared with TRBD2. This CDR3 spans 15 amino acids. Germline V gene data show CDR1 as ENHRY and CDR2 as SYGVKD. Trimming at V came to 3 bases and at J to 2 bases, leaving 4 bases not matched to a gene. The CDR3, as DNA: TGTGCCATCAGTGACCTTAGCGGGGTCACAGATACGCAGTATTTT. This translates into CAISDLSGVTDTQYF.

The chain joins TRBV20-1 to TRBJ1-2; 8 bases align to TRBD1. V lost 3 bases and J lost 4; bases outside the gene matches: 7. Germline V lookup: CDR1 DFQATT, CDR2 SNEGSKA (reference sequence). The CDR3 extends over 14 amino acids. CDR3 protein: CSASRAGGGYGYTF. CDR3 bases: TGCAGTGCTAGCAGGGCAGGGGGCGGCTATGGCTACACCTTC.

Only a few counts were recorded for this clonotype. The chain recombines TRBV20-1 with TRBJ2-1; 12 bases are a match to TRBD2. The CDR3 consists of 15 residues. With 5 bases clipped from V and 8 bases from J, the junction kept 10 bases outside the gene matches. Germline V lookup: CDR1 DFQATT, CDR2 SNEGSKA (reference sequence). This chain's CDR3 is CSALRGTSGFDEQFF. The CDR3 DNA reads TGCAGTGCTCTCCGAGGGACTAGCGGGTTCGATGAGCAGTTCTTC.

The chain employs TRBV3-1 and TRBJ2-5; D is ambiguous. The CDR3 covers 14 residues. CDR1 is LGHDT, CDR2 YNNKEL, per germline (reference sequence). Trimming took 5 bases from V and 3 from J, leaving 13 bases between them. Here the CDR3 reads CASSSAHTEETQYF. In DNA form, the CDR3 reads TGTGCCAGCAGCTCCGCCCACACAGAAGAGACCCAGTACTTC.

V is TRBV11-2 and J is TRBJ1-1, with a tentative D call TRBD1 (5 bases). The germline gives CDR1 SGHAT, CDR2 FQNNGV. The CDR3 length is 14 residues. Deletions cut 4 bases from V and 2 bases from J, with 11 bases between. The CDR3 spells CASSSGLSNTEAFF. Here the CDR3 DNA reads TGTGCCAGCAGCTCAGGGCTGAGTAACACTGAAGCTTTCTTT.

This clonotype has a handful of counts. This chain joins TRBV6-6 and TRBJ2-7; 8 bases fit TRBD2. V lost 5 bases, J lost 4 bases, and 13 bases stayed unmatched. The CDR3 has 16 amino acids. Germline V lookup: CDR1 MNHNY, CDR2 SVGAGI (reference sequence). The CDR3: CASSLLRPAGGYEQYF. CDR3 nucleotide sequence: TGTGCCAGCAGTCTGTTGAGACCCGCGGGGGGTTACGAGCAGTACTTC.

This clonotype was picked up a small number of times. CDR3 sequence: CSALEGYNEQFF. In DNA form, the CDR3 reads TGCAGTGCTCTGGAGGGGTACAATGAGCAGTTCTTC. The chain joins TRBV20-1 to TRBJ2-1; a possible D gene is TRBD2 (6 bases). Per germline, CDR1 DFQATT and CDR2 SNEGSKA (reference sequence). The CDR3 sequence is 12 residues long. The V and J ends lost 5 bases and 4 bases respectively, with 9 bases between them.

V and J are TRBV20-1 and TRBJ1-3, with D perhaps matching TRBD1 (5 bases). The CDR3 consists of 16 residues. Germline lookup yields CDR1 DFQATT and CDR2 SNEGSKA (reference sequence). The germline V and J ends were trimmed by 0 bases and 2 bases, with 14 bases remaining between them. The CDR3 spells CSARDSEGSAGNTIYF. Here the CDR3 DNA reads TGCAGTGCTAGAGATTCCGAGGGGAGTGCTGGAAACACCATATATTTT.

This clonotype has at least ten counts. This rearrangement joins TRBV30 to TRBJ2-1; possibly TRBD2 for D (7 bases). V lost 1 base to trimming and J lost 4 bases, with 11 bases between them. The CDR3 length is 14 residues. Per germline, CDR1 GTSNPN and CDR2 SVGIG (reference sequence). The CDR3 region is CAWSGEGGYNEQFF. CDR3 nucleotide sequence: TGTGCCTGGAGTGGGGAGGGGGGGTACAATGAGCAGTTCTTC.

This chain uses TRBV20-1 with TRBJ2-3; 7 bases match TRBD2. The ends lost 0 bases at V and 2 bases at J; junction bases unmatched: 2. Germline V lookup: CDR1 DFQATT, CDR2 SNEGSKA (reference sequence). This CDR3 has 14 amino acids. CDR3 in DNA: TGCAGTGCTAGAGATAGCGGGTACACAGATACGCAGTATTTT. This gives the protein CSARDSGYTDTQYF.